This TCR beta chain was identified during a study of breast tumors, draining lymph nodes, adjacent tissues. Study conclusions and caveats: Tumor repertoires ranked between lymph nodes and nontumor tissue in diversity, with V and J gene preferences. Luminal-like breast cancer showed significantly greater tumor-nontumor repertoire similarity than basal-like breast cancer did.

TCRdb redid the calling of the multiplex PCR reads with MiXCR, one entry per CDR3 protein. The table has about 130,000 distinct CDR3 sequences, around 22% seen once. This clonotype has only one observation. Its antigen remains unidentified. Axillary draining lymph nodes of breast cancer patients supplied the node samples. With 7 bases clipped from V and 3 bases from J, the junction kept 5 bases outside the gene matches. This CDR3 has 13 residues. This rearrangement joins TRBV12-3 or TRBV12-4 to TRBJ2-7; 8 bases fit TRBD2. The sample taken for sequencing was axillary lymph node tissue. This clonotype was sampled from a female donor with breast cancer. Some clones in this sample may be carry-over from other donors' samples. CDR3 sequence: CASTFSGVYEQYF. CDR3 nucleotides: TGTGCCAGCACCTTTAGCGGGGTCTACGAGCAGTACTTC.